This T cell receptor (beta chain) was profiled in a study of response to subunit inactivated influenza vaccine. Whole-study findings and limits: Few additional T cells are recruited per seasonal influenza vaccination, authors suggested.

V lost 2 bases to trimming and J lost 7 bases; unmatched junction nucleotides: 6. The CDR3 is 15 amino acids. Germline CDR1 is MNHEY and CDR2 is SVGEGT. TCRdb passed the RT-PCR reads through MiXCR, listing each CDR3 protein once. The profile shows 150,000 to 200,000 distinct CDR3 sequences, roughly 10% of them singletons. Concerning this clonotype itself: The antigen remains undetermined.

This TCR was recovered from a man aged 50 or older who received an inactivated influenza vaccine. This sample comprised non-naive T cells sorted from PBMCs, obtained more than 35 days after vaccination. The rearrangement links TRBV6-2 or TRBV6-3 to TRBJ2-1; 9 nucleotides align to TRBD1. DNA of the CDR3: TGTGCCAGCAGTTACAATGGACAGGGGTGGAATGAGCAGTTCTTC. Amino acids: CASSYNGQGWNEQFF.